This T cell receptor (beta chain) was recovered during a study of a mutant IDH1 vaccine in newly diagnosed glioma. Study as a whole: The start of vaccination came 4-6 weeks after radiotherapy alone, or with temozolomide cycles. There were 62.5% males and around 40% females among treated patients, whose mean age was approximately 44 years.

Profiling relied on immunoSEQ multiplex PCR, and the TCRdb table lists in-frame clones only, not all of them. In the table there are 40,000 or so clones, 84% of which are singletons. Time point of the sample: week 11, during vaccination. The content of each vaccine dose was 300 ug of mutant IDH1 20-mer peptide, and topical imiquimod accompanied it. Worth noting for this clone: The antigen remains unidentified.

The CDR3 length is 14 residues. Trimming shortened V by 4 bases and J by 4 bases, and 13 bases separated the two germline ends. Looked up from germline, CDR1 is LNHDA and CDR2 is SQIVND (reference sequence). This chain connects TRBV19 to TRBJ1-2, with D maybe TRBD1 (5 bases). The specimen comprised PBMCs, sampled from a glioma patient whose treatment included an IDH1 peptide vaccine. This clonotype originated in a man aged 40-50 years with glioma. CDR3 loop: CASSNERQRYGYTF. The CDR3 coding sequence is TGTGCCAGTAGTAACGAACGACAGCGCTATGGCTACACCTTC. The variable domain in full, completed from reference TRBV19 and TRBJ1-2, reads DGGITQSPKYLFRKEGQNVTLSCEQNLNHDAMYWYRQDPGQGLRLIYYSQIVNDFQKGDIAEGYSVSREKKESFPLTVTSAQKNPTAFYLCASSNERQRYGYTFGSGTRLTVV.